This T cell receptor beta chain stems from a study of metastatic and nonmetastatic thyroid tumors. Study background: Thyroid patients, malignant and benign, had repertoires compared across blood and tumor or nodule tissue.

V was trimmed by 6 bases and J by 6 bases, leaving 11 bases between them. There are 12 residues in the CDR3. Before thyroid surgery, none of the patients had received any treatment. TCRdb re-called the PCR reads through MiXCR. The sample yields around 26,000 clones, approximately 3.7% seen once. This clone appeared a few times. The rearrangement links TRBV12-3 or TRBV12-4 to TRBJ1-1; D gene ambiguous. The clonotype was recovered from a male donor with papillary thyroid cancer or a benign thyroid nodule (not recorded which). Some clones in this sample may be carry-over from other donors' samples. The sample was blood. For the CDR3, the DNA is TGTGCCAGCAGCCAGGTTATGGCTGAAGCTTTCTTT. It is translated as CASSQVMAEAFF.